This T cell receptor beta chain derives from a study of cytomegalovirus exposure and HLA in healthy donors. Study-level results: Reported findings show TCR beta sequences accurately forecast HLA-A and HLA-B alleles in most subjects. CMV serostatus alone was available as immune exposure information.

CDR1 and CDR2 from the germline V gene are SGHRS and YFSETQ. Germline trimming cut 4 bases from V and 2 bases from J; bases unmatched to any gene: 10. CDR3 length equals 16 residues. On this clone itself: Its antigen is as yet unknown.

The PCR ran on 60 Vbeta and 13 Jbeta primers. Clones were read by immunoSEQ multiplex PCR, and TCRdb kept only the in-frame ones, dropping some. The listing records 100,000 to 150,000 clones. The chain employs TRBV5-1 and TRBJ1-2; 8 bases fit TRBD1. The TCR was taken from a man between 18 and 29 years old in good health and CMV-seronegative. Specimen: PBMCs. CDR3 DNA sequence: TGCGCCAGCAGCCCGATCGGACAGGGTTCGAACTATGGCTACACCTTC. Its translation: CASSPIGQGSNYGYTF. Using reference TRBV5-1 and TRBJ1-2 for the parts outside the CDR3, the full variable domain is KAGVTQTPRYLIKTRGQQVTLSCSPISGHRSVSWYQQTPGQGLQFLFEYFSETQRNKGNFPGRFSGRQFSNSRSEMNVSTLELGDSALYLCASSPIGQGSNYGYTFGSGTRLTVV.